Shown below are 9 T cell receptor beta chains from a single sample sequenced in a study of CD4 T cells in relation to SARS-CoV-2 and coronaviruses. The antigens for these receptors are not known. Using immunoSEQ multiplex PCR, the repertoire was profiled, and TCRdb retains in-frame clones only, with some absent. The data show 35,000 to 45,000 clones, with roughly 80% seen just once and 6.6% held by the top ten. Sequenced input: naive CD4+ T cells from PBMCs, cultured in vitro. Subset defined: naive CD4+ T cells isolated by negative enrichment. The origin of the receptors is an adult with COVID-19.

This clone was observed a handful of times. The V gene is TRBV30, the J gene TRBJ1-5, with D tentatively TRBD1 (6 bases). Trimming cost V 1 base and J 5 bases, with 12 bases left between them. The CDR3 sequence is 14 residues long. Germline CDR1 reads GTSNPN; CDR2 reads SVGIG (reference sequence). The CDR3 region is CAWSAGQTYQPQHF. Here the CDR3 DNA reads TGTGCCTGGAGTGCAGGACAGACGTATCAGCCCCAGCATTTT.

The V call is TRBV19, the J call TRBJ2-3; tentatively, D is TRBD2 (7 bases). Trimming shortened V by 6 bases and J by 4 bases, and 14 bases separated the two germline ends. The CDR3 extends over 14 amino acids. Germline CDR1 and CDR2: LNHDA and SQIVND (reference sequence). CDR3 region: CASRGGGEPDTQYF. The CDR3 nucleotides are TGTGCCAGTAGGGGCGGGGGCGAGCCAGATACGCAGTATTTT.

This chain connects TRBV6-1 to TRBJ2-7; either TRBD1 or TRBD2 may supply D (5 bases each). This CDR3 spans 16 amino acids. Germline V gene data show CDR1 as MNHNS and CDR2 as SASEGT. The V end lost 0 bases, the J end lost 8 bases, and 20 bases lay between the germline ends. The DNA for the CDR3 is TGTGCCAGCAGTGAAGCAGGGGTCAGGGCTGAGGGAAAGCAGTACTTC. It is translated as CASSEAGVRAEGKQYF.

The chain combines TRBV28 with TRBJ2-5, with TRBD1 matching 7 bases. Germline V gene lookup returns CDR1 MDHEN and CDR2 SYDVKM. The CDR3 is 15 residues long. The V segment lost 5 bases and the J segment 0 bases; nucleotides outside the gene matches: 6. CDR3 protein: CASSPDRIYQETQYF. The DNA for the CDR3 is TGTGCCAGCAGTCCGGACAGGATTTACCAAGAGACCCAGTACTTC. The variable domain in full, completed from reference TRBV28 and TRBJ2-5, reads DVKVTQSSRYLVKRTGEKVFLECVQDMDHENMFWYRQDPGLGLRLIYFSYDVKMKEKGDIPEGYSVSREKKERFSLILESASTNQTSMYLCASSPDRIYQETQYFGPGTRLLVL.

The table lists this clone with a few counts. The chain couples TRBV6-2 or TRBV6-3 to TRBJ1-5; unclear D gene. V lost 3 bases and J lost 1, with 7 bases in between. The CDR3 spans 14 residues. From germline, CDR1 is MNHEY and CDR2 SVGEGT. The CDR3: CASSYGGSNQPQHF. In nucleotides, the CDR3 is TGTGCCAGCAGTTATGGTGGGAGCAATCAGCCCCAGCATTTT.

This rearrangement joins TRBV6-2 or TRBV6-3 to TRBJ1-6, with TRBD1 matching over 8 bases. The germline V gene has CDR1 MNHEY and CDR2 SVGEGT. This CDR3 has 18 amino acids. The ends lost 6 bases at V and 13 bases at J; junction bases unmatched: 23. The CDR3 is CASSPTGGSWSGMQPLHF. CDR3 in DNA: TGTGCCAGCAGCCCTACAGGGGGGTCCTGGTCAGGCATGCAGCCCCTCCACTTT.

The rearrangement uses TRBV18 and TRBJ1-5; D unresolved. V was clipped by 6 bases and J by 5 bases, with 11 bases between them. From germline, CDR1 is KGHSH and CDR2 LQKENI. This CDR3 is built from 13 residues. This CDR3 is CASSGNGDQPQHF. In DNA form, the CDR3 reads TGTGCCAGCTCGGGTAATGGGGATCAGCCCCAGCATTTT.

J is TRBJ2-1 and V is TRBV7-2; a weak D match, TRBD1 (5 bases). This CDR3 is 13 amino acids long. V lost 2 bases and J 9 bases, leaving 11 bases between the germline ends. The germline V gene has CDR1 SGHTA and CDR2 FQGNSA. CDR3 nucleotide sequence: TGTGCCAGCAGCTTAAATCAGGGCCGTGAGCAGTTCTTC. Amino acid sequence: CASSLNQGREQFF.

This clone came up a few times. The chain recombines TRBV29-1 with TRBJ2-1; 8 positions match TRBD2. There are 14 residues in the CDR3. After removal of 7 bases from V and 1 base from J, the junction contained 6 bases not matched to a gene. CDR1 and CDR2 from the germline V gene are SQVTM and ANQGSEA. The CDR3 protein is CSGHGTSSYNEQFF. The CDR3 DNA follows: TGCAGCGGACACGGGACTAGTTCCTACAATGAGCAGTTCTTC.